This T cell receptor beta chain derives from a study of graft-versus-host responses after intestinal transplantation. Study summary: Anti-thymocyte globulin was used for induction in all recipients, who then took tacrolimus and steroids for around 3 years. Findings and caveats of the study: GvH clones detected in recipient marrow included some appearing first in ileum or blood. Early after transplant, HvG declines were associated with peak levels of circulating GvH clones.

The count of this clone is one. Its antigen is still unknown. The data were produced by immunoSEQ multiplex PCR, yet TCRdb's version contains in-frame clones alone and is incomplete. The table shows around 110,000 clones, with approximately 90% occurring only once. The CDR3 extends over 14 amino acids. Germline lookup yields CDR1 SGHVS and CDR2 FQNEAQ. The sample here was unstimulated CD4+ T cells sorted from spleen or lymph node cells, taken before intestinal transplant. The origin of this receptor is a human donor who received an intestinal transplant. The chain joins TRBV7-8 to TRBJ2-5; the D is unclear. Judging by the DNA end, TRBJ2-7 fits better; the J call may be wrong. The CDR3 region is CASSLRPRPYEQYF. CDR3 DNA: TGTGCCAGCAGTCTCCGGCCGAGGCCCTACGAGCAGTACTTC.